This T cell receptor beta chain comes out of a study of blood T cell repertoires in COVID-19. Across the study: Researchers got acute and convalescent COVID-19 samples from the United States, Italy and Spain. T cells, B-cell-depleted T cells, or PBMCs supplied cDNA or gDNA.

Germline V CDR1 and CDR2: SEHNR, FQNEAQ (reference sequence). The length of the CDR3 is 13 residues. With V trimmed by 2 bases and J by 3 bases, 0 bases remained unmatched. As handled by the study authors: The assay estimated nucleated cells by amplifying reference gene primers. Method: immunoSEQ multiplex PCR; TCRdb's copy keeps in-frame clones and lacks some. The V and J calls and clone size were taken over from that table, and D and trimming were inferred from the DNA. The table includes around 120,000 clones, 70% to 90% detected once. The receptor comes from a human donor in a cohort sampled during active COVID-19. Source material: peripheral blood. This chain uses TRBV7-9 with TRBJ1-1; 7 bases agree with TRBD1. The CDR3 DNA follows: TGTGCCAGCAGCTTACAGGGGGACACTGAAGCTTTCTTT. This encodes CASSLQGDTEAFF.